Included here is one T cell receptor beta chain sequence, with context. The ends lost 4 bases at V and 7 bases at J; junction bases unmatched: 11. The CDR3 loop spans 16 amino acids. Germline V gene sequence: CDR1 KGHSH, CDR2 LQKENI. The data originate from a study of T cell changes during pregnancy in multiple sclerosis. Clones were read by immunoSEQ multiplex PCR, and TCRdb kept only the in-frame ones, dropping some. The sample consists of about 8,500 clones, around nine tenths of them appearing once. The chain employs TRBV18 and TRBJ2-1; TRBD1 matches 9 bases. This sample comprised CD8+ T cells from peripheral blood mononuclear cells, obtained in the first trimester of pregnancy. The TCR sequence derives from a female donor in good health, enrolled as a control in a pregnancy study. CDR3: CASSLPGDRARNEQFF. As DNA, the CDR3 is TGTGCCAGCTCACTTCCCGGGGACAGGGCCAGGAATGAGCAGTTCTTC.